This TCR beta chain emerged from a study of blood T cell repertoires in COVID-19. Overall study context: Some COVID-19 samples were acute and others convalescent; all came from the United States, Italy and Spain.

TCRdb keeps only in-frame clones here, not all; method: immunoSEQ multiplex PCR. The profile shows approximately 70,000 clones, approximately 83% of them singletons. V lost 0 bases, J lost 0 bases, and 6 bases lay in between. This CDR3 region has 14 residues. Germline lookup yields CDR1 SGHAT and CDR2 FQNNGV. Material for sequencing was peripheral blood. The chain is built from TRBV11-2 and TRBJ2-7; D gene ambiguous. This clonotype originated in a woman aged 55-69 years with acute or convalescent COVID-19. The CDR3 bases are TGTGCCAGCAGCTTAGACCCCTACTCCTACGAGCAGTACTTC. It translates to CASSLDPYSYEQYF. Using reference TRBV11-2 and TRBJ2-7 for the parts outside the CDR3, the full variable domain is EAGVAQSPRYKIIEKRQSVAFWCNPISGHATLYWYQQILGQGPKLLIQFQNNGVVDDSQLPKDRFSAERLKGVDSTLKIQPAKLEDSAVYLCASSLDPYSYEQYFGPGTRLTVT.